The sequence of this TCR beta chain was determined in a study of T cell responses to AZD1222 COVID-19 vaccine. About this clone itself: Its antigen is as yet unknown.

The assay was immunoSEQ multiplex PCR, and TCRdb's table has in-frame clones only and misses some. Of approximately 67,000 clones listed, about 88% are singletons. The CDR3 loop spans 14 amino acids. The germline V gene encodes CDR1 SGHRS and CDR2 YFSETQ. Trimming took off 0 bases at V and 4 bases at J, with 8 bases between the two ends. Samples with a second dose at about 4 or about 12 weeks were pooled together. The study, taken as a whole, reports: The donor group comprised mostly white British people and more females; the analysis possibly underestimated clonal diversity. Nearly half of the spike-specific TCRs reportedly recognize variant regions that carry no mutations. Researchers report vaccine-associated CD4 TCRs spanning spike, with dominance at 160-218 and 743-854.

The receptor comes from an adult who received the AZD1222 COVID-19 vaccine. Specimen: peripheral blood, collected 28 days after the second AZD1222 dose. The rearrangement joins TRBV5-1 to TRBJ1-3, with a weak D call TRBD1 (5 bases). CDR3 DNA: TGCGCCAGCAGCTTGGAAGGGGTGGGAAACACCATATATTTT. Its protein product is CASSLEGVGNTIYF.